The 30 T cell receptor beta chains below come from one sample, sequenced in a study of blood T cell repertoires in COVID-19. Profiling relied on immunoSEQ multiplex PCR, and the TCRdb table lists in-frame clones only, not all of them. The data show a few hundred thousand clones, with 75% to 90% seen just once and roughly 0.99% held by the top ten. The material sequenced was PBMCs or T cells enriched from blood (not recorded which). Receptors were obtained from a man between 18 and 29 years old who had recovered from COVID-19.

In nucleotides, the CDR3 is TGTGCCAGCGAAAAGGGGGGCAATCAGCCCCAGCATTTT. Protein sequence: CASEKGGNQPQHF. The chain joins TRBV12-3 or TRBV12-4 to TRBJ1-5; possibly TRBD1 for D (6 bases). This CDR3 region has 13 residues. V gave up 8 bases and J gave up 2 bases, with 10 bases separating them.

The CDR3 loop is CASSPGTGYGYTF. The CDR3, as DNA: TGTGCCAGCAGCCCCGGGACAGGCTATGGCTACACCTTC. This sequence joins TRBV5-8 and TRBJ1-2; 8 bases are shared with TRBD1. Trimming at V came to 4 bases and at J to 4 bases, leaving 3 bases not matched to a gene. Germline CDR1 reads SGHTS; CDR2 reads YDEGEE. The CDR3 covers 13 residues. Full variable domain (remainder filled in from reference TRBV5-8 and TRBJ1-2): EAGVTQSPTHLIKTRGQQATLRCSPISGHTSVYWYQQALGLGLQFLLWYDEGEERNRGNFPPRFSGRQFPNYSSELNVNALELEDSALYLCASSPGTGYGYTFGSGTRLTVV.

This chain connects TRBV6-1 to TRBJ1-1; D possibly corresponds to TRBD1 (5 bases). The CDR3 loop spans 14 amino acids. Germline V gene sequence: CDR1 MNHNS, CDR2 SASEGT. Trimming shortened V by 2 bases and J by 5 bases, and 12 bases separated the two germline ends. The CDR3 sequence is CASSEQGWRTEAFF. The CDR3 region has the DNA TGTGCCAGCAGTGAACAGGGTTGGCGGACTGAAGCTTTCTTT.

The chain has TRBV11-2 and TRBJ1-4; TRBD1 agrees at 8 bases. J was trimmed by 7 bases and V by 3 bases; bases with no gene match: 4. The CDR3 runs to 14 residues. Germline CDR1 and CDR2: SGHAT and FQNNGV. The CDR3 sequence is CASSFSRGPEKLFF. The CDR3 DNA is TGTGCCAGCAGCTTTAGCAGGGGGCCTGAAAAACTGTTTTTT.

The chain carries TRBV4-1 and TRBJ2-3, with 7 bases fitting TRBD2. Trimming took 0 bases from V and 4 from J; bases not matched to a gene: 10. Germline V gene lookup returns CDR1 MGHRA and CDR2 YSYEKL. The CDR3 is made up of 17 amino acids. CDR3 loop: CASSQEGWSAGSDTQYF. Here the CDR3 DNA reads TGCGCCAGCAGCCAAGAGGGGTGGTCAGCGGGATCAGATACGCAGTATTTT.

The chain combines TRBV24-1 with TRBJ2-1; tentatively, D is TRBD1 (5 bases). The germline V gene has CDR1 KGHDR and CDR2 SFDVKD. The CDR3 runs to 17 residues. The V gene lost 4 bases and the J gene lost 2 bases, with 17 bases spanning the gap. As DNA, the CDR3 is TGTGCCACCAGTGACTCTCTCCAGGGAACTCCCTACAATGAGCAGTTCTTC. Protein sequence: CATSDSLQGTPYNEQFF.

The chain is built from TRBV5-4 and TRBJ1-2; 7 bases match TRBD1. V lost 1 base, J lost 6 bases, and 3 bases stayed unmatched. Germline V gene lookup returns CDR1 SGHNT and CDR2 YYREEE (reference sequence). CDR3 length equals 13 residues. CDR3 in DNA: TGTGCCAGCAGCTTGTTCACAGGGGATGGCTACACCTTC. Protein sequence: CASSLFTGDGYTF.

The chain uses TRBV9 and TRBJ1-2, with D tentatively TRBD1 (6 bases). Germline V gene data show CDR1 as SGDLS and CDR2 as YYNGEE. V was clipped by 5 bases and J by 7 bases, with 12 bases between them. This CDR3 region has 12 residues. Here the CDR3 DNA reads TGTGCCAGCAGAACAGGGAAAACTGGCTACACCTTC. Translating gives CASRTGKTGYTF. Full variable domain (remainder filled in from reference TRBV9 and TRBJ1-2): DSGVTQTPKHLITATGQRVTLRCSPRSGDLSVYWYQQSLDQGLQFLIQYYNGEERAKGNILERFSAQQFPDLHSELNLSSLELGDSALYFCASRTGKTGYTFGSGTRLTVV.

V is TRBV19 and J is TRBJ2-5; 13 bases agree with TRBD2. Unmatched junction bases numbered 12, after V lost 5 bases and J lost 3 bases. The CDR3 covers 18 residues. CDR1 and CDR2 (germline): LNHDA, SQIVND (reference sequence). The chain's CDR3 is CASSPLPGTSGVEETQYF. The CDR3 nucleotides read TGTGCCAGTAGTCCTCTCCCCGGGACTAGCGGGGTCGAAGAGACCCAGTACTTC.

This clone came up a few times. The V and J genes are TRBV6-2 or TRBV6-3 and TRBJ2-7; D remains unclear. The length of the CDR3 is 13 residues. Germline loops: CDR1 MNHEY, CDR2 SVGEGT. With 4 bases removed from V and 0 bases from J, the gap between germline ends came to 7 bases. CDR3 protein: CASSSGVSYEQYF. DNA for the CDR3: TGTGCCAGCAGTTCCGGAGTCTCCTACGAGCAGTACTTC.

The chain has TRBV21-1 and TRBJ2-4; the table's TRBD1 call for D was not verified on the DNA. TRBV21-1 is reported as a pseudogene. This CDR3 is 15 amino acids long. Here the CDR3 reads CASSNMGRRGNIQYF. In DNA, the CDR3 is TGTGCCAGCAGCAATATGGGCCGCAGGGGAAACATTCAGTACTTC.

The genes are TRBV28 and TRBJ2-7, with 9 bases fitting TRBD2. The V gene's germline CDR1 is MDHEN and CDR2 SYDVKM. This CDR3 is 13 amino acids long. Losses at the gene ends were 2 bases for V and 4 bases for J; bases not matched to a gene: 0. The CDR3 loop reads CASSLAGGYEQYF. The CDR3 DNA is TGTGCCAGCAGTTTAGCGGGAGGGTACGAGCAGTACTTC.

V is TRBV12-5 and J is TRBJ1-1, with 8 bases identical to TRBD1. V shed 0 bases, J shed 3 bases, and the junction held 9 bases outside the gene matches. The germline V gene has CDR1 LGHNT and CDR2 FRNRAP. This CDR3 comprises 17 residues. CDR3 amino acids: CASGLVLTGGRDTEAFF. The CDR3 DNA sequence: TGTGCTAGTGGTTTGGTTCTTACAGGGGGGCGCGACACTGAAGCTTTCTTT. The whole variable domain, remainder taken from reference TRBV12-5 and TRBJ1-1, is DARVTQTPRHKVTEMGQEVTMRCQPILGHNTVFWYRQTMMQGLELLAYFRNRAPLDDSGMPKDRFSAEMPDATLATLKIQPSEPRDSAVYFCASGLVLTGGRDTEAFFGQGTRLTVV.

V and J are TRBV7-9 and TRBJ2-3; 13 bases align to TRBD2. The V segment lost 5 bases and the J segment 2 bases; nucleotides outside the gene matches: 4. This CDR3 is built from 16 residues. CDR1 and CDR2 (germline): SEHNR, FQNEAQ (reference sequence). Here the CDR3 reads CASSPGLAGPTDTQYF. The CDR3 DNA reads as TGTGCCAGCAGCCCGGGACTAGCGGGGCCCACAGATACGCAGTATTTT.

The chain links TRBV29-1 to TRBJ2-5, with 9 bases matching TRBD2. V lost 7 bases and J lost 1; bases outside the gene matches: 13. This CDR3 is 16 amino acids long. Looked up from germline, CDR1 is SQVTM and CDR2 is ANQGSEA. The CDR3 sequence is CSATKGLAGSQETQYF. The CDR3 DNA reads TGCAGCGCCACTAAGGGTCTAGCGGGAAGCCAAGAGACCCAGTACTTC.

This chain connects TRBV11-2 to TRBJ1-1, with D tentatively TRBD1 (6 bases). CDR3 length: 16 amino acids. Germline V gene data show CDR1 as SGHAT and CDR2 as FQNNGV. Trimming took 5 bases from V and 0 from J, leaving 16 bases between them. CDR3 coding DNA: TGTGCCAGCAGCCCCCCTCGACAGGCTATGAACACTGAAGCTTTCTTT. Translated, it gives CASSPPRQAMNTEAFF.

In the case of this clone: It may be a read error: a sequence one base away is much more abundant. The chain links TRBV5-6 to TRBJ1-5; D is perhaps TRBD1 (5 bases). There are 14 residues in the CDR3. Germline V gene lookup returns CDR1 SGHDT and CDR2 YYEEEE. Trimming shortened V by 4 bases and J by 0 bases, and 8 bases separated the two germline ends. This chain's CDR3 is CASSRQNSNQPQHF. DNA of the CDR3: TGTGCCAGCAGCCGACAGAATAGCAATCAGCCCCAGCATTTT.

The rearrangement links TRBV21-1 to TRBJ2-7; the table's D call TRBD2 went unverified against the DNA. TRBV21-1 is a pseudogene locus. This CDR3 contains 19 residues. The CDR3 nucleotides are TGTGCCAGCAGCAAGATCCGAACTACCACTAGCGGGAGAGTGTACGAGCAGTACTTC. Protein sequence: CASSKIRTTTSGRVYEQYF.

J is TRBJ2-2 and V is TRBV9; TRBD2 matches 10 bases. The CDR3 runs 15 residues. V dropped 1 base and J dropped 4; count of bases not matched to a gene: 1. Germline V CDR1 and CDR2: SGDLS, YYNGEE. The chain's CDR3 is CASSVSGGATGELFF. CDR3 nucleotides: TGTGCCAGCAGCGTAAGCGGGGGGGCCACCGGGGAGCTGTTTTTT. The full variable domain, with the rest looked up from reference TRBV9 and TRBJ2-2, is DSGVTQTPKHLITATGQRVTLRCSPRSGDLSVYWYQQSLDQGLQFLIQYYNGEERAKGNILERFSAQQFPDLHSELNLSSLELGDSALYFCASSVSGGATGELFFGEGSRLTVL.

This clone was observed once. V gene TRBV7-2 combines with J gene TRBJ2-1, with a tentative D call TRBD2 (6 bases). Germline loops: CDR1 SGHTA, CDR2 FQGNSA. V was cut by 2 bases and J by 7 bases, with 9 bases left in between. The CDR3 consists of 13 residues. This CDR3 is CASSLQEGNEQFF. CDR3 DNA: TGTGCCAGCAGCTTACAGGAGGGGAATGAGCAGTTCTTC.

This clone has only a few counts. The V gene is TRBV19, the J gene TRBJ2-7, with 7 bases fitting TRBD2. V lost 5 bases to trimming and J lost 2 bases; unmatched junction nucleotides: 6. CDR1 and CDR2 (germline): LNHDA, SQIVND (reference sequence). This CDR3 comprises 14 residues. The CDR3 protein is CASSRRETTYEQYF. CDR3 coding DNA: TGTGCCAGTAGTCGGCGGGAGACCACCTACGAGCAGTACTTC.

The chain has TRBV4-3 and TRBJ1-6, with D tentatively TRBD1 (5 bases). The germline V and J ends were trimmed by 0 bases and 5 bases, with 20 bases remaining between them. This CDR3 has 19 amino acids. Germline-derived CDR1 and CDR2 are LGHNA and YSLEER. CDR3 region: CASSQEPLPTAGNNSPLHF. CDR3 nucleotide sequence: TGCGCCAGCAGCCAAGAGCCCCTCCCCACCGCAGGGAATAATTCACCCCTCCACTTT.

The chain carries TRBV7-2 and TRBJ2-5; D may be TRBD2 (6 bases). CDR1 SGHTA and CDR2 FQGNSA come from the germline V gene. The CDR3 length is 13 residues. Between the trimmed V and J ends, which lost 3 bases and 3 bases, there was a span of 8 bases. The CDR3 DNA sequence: TGTGCCAGCAGCTTGGGACTCAAAGAGACCCAGTACTTC. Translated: CASSLGLKETQYF.

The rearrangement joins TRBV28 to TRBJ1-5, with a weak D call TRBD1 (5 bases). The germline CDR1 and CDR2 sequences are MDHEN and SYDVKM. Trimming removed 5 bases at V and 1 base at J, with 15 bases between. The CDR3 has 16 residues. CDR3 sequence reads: CASSPPYRGSNQPQHF. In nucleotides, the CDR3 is TGTGCCAGCAGTCCACCGTATAGGGGAAGCAATCAGCCCCAGCATTTT. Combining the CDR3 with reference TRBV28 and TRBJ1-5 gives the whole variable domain DVKVTQSSRYLVKRTGEKVFLECVQDMDHENMFWYRQDPGLGLRLIYFSYDVKMKEKGDIPEGYSVSREKKERFSLILESASTNQTSMYLCASSPPYRGSNQPQHFGDGTRLSIL.

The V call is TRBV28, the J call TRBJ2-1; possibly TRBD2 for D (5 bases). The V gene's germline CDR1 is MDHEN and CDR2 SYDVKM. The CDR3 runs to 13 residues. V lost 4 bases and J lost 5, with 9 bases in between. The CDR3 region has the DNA TGTGCCAGCAGTTATCCAGCGGACAATGAGCAGTTCTTC. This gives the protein CASSYPADNEQFF.

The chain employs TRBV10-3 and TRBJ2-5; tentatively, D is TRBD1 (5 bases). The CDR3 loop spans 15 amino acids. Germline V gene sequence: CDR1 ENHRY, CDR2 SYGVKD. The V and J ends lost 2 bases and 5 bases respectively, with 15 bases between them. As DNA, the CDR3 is TGTGCCATCAGTGAGGGGGCCACCCAACGGGAGACCCAGTACTTC. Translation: CAISEGATQRETQYF.

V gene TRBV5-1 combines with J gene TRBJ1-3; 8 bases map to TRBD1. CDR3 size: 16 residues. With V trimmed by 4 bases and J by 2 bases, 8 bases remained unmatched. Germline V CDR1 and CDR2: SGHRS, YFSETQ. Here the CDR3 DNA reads TGCGCCAGCAGCCATGAGACAGGGGTTGCTGGAAACACCATATATTTT. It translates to CASSHETGVAGNTIYF.

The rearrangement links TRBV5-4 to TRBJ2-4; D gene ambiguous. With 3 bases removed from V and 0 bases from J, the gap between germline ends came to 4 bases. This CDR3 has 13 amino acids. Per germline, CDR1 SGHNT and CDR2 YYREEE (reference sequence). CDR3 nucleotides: TGTGCCAGCAGCTCCGGAGCCAAAAACATTCAGTACTTC. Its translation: CASSSGAKNIQYF.

CDR3 region: CASSPKNSRLANTEAFF. CDR3 nucleotides: TGTGCCAGCAGCCCCAAAAATAGTCGACTTGCGAACACTGAAGCTTTCTTT. The genes are TRBV7-9 and TRBJ1-1; D not resolved. Deletions cut 5 bases from V and 1 base from J, with 20 bases between. CDR1 and CDR2 from the germline V gene are SEHNR and FQNEAQ (reference sequence). There are 17 residues in the CDR3.

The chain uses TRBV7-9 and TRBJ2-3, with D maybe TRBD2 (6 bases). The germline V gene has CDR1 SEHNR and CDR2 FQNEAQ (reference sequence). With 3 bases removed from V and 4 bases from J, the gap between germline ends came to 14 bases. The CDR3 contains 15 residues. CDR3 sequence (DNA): TGTGCCAGCAGCTTCGGAGGGGAGGTCGCAGATACGCAGTATTTT. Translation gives CASSFGGEVADTQYF.